The 27 T cell receptor beta chains below were found in one sample sequenced in a study of early T cells in non-severe SARS-CoV-2 infection. MiXCR, applied by TCRdb to the 5' RACE reads, yields one record per CDR3 protein. The sample yields approximately 31,000 distinct CDR3 sequences, about 5.7% seen once. The sample taken for sequencing was whole blood. These receptors all come from an adult who was a healthcare worker with PCR-confirmed SARS-CoV-2 infection or an uninfected control (not recorded which).

This clonotype was observed at least ten times. The gene calls are TRBV20-1 and TRBJ2-1; D is tentatively TRBD1 or TRBD2 (5 bases each). Germline CDR1 DFQATT, CDR2 SNEGSKA (reference sequence). V lost 3 bases and J lost 2, with 14 bases in between. The CDR3 sequence is 15 residues long. Here the CDR3 DNA reads TGCAGTGCTAGCAACCGGGACCCCACCTACAATGAGCAGTTCTTC. It translates to CSASNRDPTYNEQFF.

This clonotype appeared a few times. This chain links TRBV7-9 with TRBJ1-1; 7 bases map to TRBD1. After removal of 6 bases from V and 4 bases from J, the junction contained 14 bases not matched to a gene. Germline lookup yields CDR1 SEHNR and CDR2 FQNEAQ (reference sequence). This CDR3 spans 16 amino acids. The chain's CDR3 is CASRPPDRARTTEAFF. The CDR3, as DNA: TGTGCCAGCAGACCACCCGACAGGGCTAGAACCACTGAAGCTTTCTTT.

Many counts were recorded for this clonotype. This chain joins TRBV28 and TRBJ1-6, with 8 bases identical to TRBD1. The CDR3 length is 16 residues. From germline, CDR1 is MDHEN and CDR2 SYDVKM. Trimming cost V 3 bases and J 7 bases; bases outside gene matches: 8. CDR3 nucleotides: TGTGCCAGCAGTTTTCGTGACAGGGGCCGCAATTCACCCCTCCACTTT. It translates to CASSFRDRGRNSPLHF.

At least ten counts were recorded for this clonotype. The rearrangement joins TRBV10-2 to TRBJ1-6; 7 nucleotides align to TRBD1. CDR1 WSHSY and CDR2 SAAADI come from the germline V gene. The CDR3 has 14 residues. With 5 bases clipped from V and 10 bases from J, the junction kept 8 bases outside the gene matches. Here the CDR3 DNA reads TGCGCCAGCAGTCAGACAGGGAGTGGATCACCCCTCCACTTT. Amino acid sequence: CASSQTGSGSPLHF.

This clonotype was seen a handful of times. The V call is TRBV18, the J call TRBJ2-7; D is perhaps TRBD1 or TRBD2 (5 bases each). Trimming removed 3 bases from V and 5 bases from J, with 17 bases in between. Germline V gene lookup returns CDR1 KGHSH and CDR2 LQKENI. This CDR3 has 15 amino acids. The CDR3 loop reads CASSPTGQGINEQYF. DNA of the CDR3: TGTGCCAGCTCACCGACGGGGCAGGGAATTAACGAGCAGTACTTC.

This clonotype was detected ten times or more. The V gene is TRBV28, the J gene TRBJ2-2, with 11 bases identical to TRBD2. Germline CDR1 reads MDHEN; CDR2 reads SYDVKM. The CDR3 contains 16 residues. V dropped 2 bases and J dropped 3; count of bases not matched to a gene: 2. CDR3 region: CASSLRTSGHTGELFF. CDR3 bases: TGTGCCAGCAGTTTAAGGACTAGCGGGCACACCGGGGAGCTGTTTTTT.

The CDR3 sequence is CASSLQDRGRTNEQFF. CDR3 sequence (DNA): TGCGCCAGCAGCTTACAGGACAGGGGGCGCACCAATGAGCAGTTCTTC. The gene calls are TRBV5-1 and TRBJ2-1; 11 bases align to TRBD1. Germline values: CDR1 SGHRS, CDR2 YFSETQ. V lost 2 bases to trimming and J lost 6 bases; unmatched junction nucleotides: 7. There are 16 residues in the CDR3.

This clonotype was seen repeatedly, ten times or more. The V gene is TRBV20-1, the J gene TRBJ2-5; 14 bases are a match to TRBD2. The V segment lost 0 bases and the J segment 2 bases; nucleotides outside the gene matches: 11. This CDR3 region has 19 residues. Germline V gene lookup returns CDR1 DFQATT and CDR2 SNEGSKA (reference sequence). The CDR3 region has the DNA TGCAGTGCTAGAGATCTCGGACTAGCGGGAGGTGTGAGGCAAGAGACCCAGTACTTC. Protein sequence: CSARDLGLAGGVRQETQYF.

V usage is TRBV9 and J usage is TRBJ2-2, with TRBD2 identical over 11 bases. V shed 0 bases and J 6 bases; nucleotides not matched to a gene: 10. Germline V gene sequence: CDR1 SGDLS, CDR2 YYNGEE. This CDR3 region has 18 residues. This CDR3 reads CASSVGSSGRLLSGELFF. The DNA for the CDR3 is TGTGCCAGCAGCGTAGGATCTAGCGGGAGGTTGTTATCCGGGGAGCTGTTTTTT.

This clonotype was counted a few times. The CDR3 reads CASSLGASGRYGRQNEQFF. In DNA, the CDR3 is TGCGCCAGCAGCTTGGGGGCTAGCGGGAGGTATGGGCGTCAGAATGAGCAGTTCTTC. This chain joins TRBV5-1 and TRBJ2-1, with 11 bases identical to TRBD2. CDR3 length: 19 residues. Germline V gene sequence: CDR1 SGHRS, CDR2 YFSETQ. The J segment lost 7 bases and the V segment lost 0 bases, leaving 15 bases of the junction unmatched.

This clonotype was observed at least ten times. V usage is TRBV7-8 and J usage is TRBJ2-7; possible D gene TRBD1, 5 bases. The V end lost 1 base, the J end lost 6 bases, and 10 bases lay between the germline ends. Germline V CDR1 and CDR2: SGHVS, FQNEAQ. CDR3 size: 13 residues. CDR3 nucleotides: TGTGCCAGCAGCTTAGGGGGCCGTTCCGAGCAGTACGTC. Its protein product is CASSLGGRSEQYV.

This clonotype appeared many times. This rearrangement joins TRBV11-3 to TRBJ2-3; 12 bases are a match to TRBD2. The CDR3 runs 16 residues. Germline V lookup: CDR1 SGHNT, CDR2 YENEEA. V shed 8 bases and J 0 bases; nucleotides not matched to a gene: 6. CDR3 nucleotide sequence: TGTGCCAGCTCGGGACTAGCGGGCTCTAGCACAGATACGCAGTATTTT. As protein: CASSGLAGSSTDTQYF.

As for this clonotype: Possible read error: a much larger clone is one base away. V usage is TRBV19 and J usage is TRBJ2-3, with D perhaps matching TRBD1 (6 bases). The CDR3 totals 14 residues. Trimming left V 3 bases short and J 6 bases short, with 13 bases between. Germline V lookup: CDR1 LNHDA, CDR2 SQIVND (reference sequence). CDR3 sequence reads: CASSIQGREDTQYF. In nucleotides, the CDR3 is TGTGCCAGTAGTATTCAGGGGCGTGAGGATACGCAGTATTTT.

This clonotype was observed at least ten times. V is TRBV19 and J is TRBJ1-1; perhaps TRBD1 as D (5 bases). Germline V gene lookup returns CDR1 LNHDA and CDR2 SQIVND (reference sequence). The CDR3 spans 13 residues. Trimming left V 1 base short and J 4 bases short, with 7 bases between. The CDR3 protein is CASSIGGTTEAFF. The CDR3 coding sequence is TGTGCCAGTAGTATAGGCGGGACCACTGAAGCTTTCTTT.

This clonotype was observed many times. This chain joins TRBV6-6 and TRBJ1-1, with TRBD1 as a possible D gene (5 bases). The V gene lost 6 bases and the J gene lost 3 bases, with 11 bases spanning the gap. The CDR3 runs 13 residues. Germline CDR1 and CDR2: MNHNY and SVGAGI (reference sequence). CDR3 residues: CASRIDRYTEAFF. CDR3 in DNA: TGTGCCAGCAGGATAGACAGATACACTGAAGCTTTCTTT.

This clonotype was picked up many times. The chain links TRBV19 to TRBJ2-4; D tentatively reads TRBD1 or TRBD2 (5 bases each). CDR3 length equals 14 residues. The V end lost 6 bases, the J end lost 2 bases, and 11 bases lay between the germline ends. Germline V gives CDR1 LNHDA, CDR2 SQIVND (reference sequence). As DNA, the CDR3 is TGTGCCAGTAGCAGATGGGGGTCCAAAAACATTCAGTACTTC. Translated: CASSRWGSKNIQYF. The full variable domain, with the rest looked up from reference TRBV19 and TRBJ2-4, is DGGITQSPKYLFRKEGQNVTLSCEQNLNHDAMYWYRQDPGQGLRLIYYSQIVNDFQKGDIAEGYSVSREKKESFPLTVTSAQKNPTAFYLCASSRWGSKNIQYFGAGTRLSVL.

The chain combines TRBV5-6 with TRBJ2-7; 12 positions agree with TRBD2. The germline gives CDR1 SGHDT, CDR2 YYEEEE. The ends lost 1 base at V and 10 bases at J; junction bases unmatched: 12. The length of the CDR3 is 16 residues. CDR3 sequence reads: CASSLRGWTSGADQYV. In nucleotides, the CDR3 is TGTGCCAGCAGCTTGAGGGGTTGGACTAGCGGGGCGGACCAGTACGTC.

This clonotype was seen at least ten times. This sequence joins TRBV20-1 and TRBJ2-3; D uncertain. In germline, CDR1 is DFQATT, CDR2 SNEGSKA (reference sequence). Trimming took 0 bases from V and 0 from J, leaving 13 bases between them. The CDR3 consists of 16 residues. CDR3 in amino acids: CSARELKSISTDTQYF. The CDR3 DNA reads as TGCAGTGCTAGAGAGTTGAAAAGCATTAGCACAGATACGCAGTATTTT.

In this sample, this clonotype turned up many times. The chain carries TRBV2 and TRBJ1-5; 8 bases map to TRBD1. Losses at the gene ends were 6 bases for V and 0 bases for J; bases not matched to a gene: 13. The length of the CDR3 is 18 residues. CDR1 SNHLY and CDR2 FYNNEI come from the germline V gene. DNA for the CDR3: TGTGCCAGCAGGCGACGGACAGGGAGGGAGTATAGCAATCAGCCCCAGCATTTT. Translated, it gives CASRRRTGREYSNQPQHF.

This clonotype was recorded at least ten times. This chain joins TRBV7-9 and TRBJ1-1; D unclear. V shed 2 bases and J shed 1 base, with 14 bases lying between them. The V gene's germline CDR1 is SEHNR and CDR2 FQNEAQ (reference sequence). This CDR3 region has 16 residues. In DNA, the CDR3 is TGTGCCAGCAGCTTATTAGTGCGACACGGGAACACTGAAGCTTTCTTT. This translates into CASSLLVRHGNTEAFF.

In this sample, this clonotype turned up many times. The rearrangement joins TRBV7-9 to TRBJ2-1; D remains ambiguous. CDR3 length: 11 amino acids. The V and J ends lost 10 bases and 5 bases respectively, with 9 bases between them. Germline-derived CDR1 and CDR2 are SEHNR and FQNEAQ (reference sequence). DNA of the CDR3: TGTGCCACTAGGGCCCACAATGAGCAGTTCTTC. Residues: CATRAHNEQFF. The full variable domain, in which reference TRBV7-9 and TRBJ2-1 provide the parts outside the CDR3, is DTGVSQNPRHKITKRGQNVTFRCDPISEHNRLYWYRQTLGQGPEFLTYFQNEAQLEKSRLLSDRFSAERPKGSFSTLEIQRTEQGDSAMYLCATRAHNEQFFGPGTRLTVL.

This clonotype was recorded at least ten times. The rearrangement links TRBV12-3 or TRBV12-4 to TRBJ2-5; 9 nucleotides match TRBD2. V gave up 4 bases and J gave up 5 bases; unmatched junction bases: 8. The CDR3 sequence is 15 residues long. The DNA of the CDR3 is TGTGCCAGCAGTTCCGTAGCGGGAGTGAGGGAGACCCAGTACTTC. This codes for CASSSVAGVRETQYF.

At least ten counts were recorded for this clonotype. The chain couples TRBV7-9 to TRBJ1-1; D not resolved. Trimming cost V 5 bases and J 1 base, with 14 bases left between them. The length of the CDR3 is 15 residues. CDR1 and CDR2 (germline): SEHNR, FQNEAQ (reference sequence). CDR3 in DNA: TGTGCCAGCAGCCATCCGATACTGAAGAACACTGAAGCTTTCTTT. Translated: CASSHPILKNTEAFF.

There are many counts of this clonotype. The chain is built from TRBV6-5 and TRBJ2-1, with 10 bases that match TRBD2. The germline V gene has CDR1 MNHEY and CDR2 SVGAGI. V lost 8 bases and J lost 7; bases outside the gene matches: 8. CDR3 length: 14 residues. The CDR3 region has the DNA TGTGCCAGCCAGCCAGCGGGAGGGGGAAATGAGCAGTTCTTC. As protein: CASQPAGGGNEQFF.

This chain connects TRBV6-1 to TRBJ1-2; TRBD1 agrees at 7 bases. Germline V gene data show CDR1 as MNHNS and CDR2 as SASEGT. The CDR3 covers 14 residues. V gave up 4 bases and J gave up 7 bases; unmatched junction bases: 9. This chain's CDR3 is CASSGPPGGVGYTF. The CDR3 nucleotides read TGTGCCAGCAGTGGCCCTCCAGGGGGAGTTGGCTACACCTTC.

This clonotype was detected ten times or more. V usage is TRBV6-1 and J usage is TRBJ2-7; D is uncertain. This CDR3 contains 13 residues. Trimming removed 0 bases at V and 12 bases at J, with 15 bases between. Germline V gene sequence: CDR1 MNHNS, CDR2 SASEGT. The CDR3 DNA is TGTGCCAGCAGTGAAGCCGGTGGGCGTCCCCGGTACGTC. Protein: CASSEAGGRPRYV.

Many counts were recorded for this clonotype. The junction does not match germline at one end; this may be a read error. This chain connects TRBV29-1 to TRBJ2-3; D might be TRBD1 or TRBD2, each matching 5 bases. In germline, CDR1 is SQVTM, CDR2 ANQGSEA. The CDR3 is 12 amino acids. This chain's CDR3 is CSVEVLRDGEDF. CDR3 nucleotide sequence: TGCAGCGTTGAAGTACTCCGGGACGGAGAGGATTTT.